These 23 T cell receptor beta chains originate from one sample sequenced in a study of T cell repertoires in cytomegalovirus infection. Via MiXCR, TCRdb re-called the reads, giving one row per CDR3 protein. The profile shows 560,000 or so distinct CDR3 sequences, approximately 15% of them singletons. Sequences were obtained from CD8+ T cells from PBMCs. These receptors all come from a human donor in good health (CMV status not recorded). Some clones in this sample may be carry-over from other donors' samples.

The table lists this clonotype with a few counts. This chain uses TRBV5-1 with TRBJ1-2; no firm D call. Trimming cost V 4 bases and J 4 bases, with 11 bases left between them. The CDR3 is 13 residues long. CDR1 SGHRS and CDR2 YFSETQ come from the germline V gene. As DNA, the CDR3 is TGCGCCAGCAGCCCGTCGGAAGCCTATGGCTACACCTTC. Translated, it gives CASSPSEAYGYTF.

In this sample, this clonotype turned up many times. In DNA form, the CDR3 reads TGTGCTAGTGGTCCGGGGCAGTATGGCTACACCTTC. Protein: CASGPGQYGYTF. The rearrangement uses TRBV12-5 and TRBJ1-2, with D perhaps matching TRBD1 (5 bases). Germline V lookup: CDR1 LGHNT, CDR2 FRNRAP. CDR3 size: 12 residues. The V and J ends lost 5 bases and 5 bases respectively, with 9 bases between them.

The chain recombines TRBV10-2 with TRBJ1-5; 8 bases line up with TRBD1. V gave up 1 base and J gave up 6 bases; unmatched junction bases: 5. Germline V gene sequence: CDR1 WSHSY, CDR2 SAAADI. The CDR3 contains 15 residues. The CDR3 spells CASSEFDRGPQPQHF. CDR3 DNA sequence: TGCGCCAGCAGTGAGTTTGACAGGGGACCTCAGCCCCAGCATTTT.

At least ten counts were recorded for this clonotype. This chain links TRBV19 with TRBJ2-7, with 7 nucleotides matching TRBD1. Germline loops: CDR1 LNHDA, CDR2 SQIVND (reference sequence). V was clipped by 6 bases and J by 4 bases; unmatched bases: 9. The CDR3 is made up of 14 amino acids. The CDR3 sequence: CASRSRDSLYEQYF. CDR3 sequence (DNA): TGTGCCAGTAGGAGCCGGGACAGCTTGTACGAGCAGTACTTC.

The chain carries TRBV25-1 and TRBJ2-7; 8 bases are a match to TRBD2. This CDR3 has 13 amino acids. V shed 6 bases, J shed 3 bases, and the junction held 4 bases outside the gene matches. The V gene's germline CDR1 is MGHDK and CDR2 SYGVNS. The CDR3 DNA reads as TGTGCCAGCAGCGCGGGGGGCCGCTACGAGCAGTACTTC. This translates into CASSAGGRYEQYF.

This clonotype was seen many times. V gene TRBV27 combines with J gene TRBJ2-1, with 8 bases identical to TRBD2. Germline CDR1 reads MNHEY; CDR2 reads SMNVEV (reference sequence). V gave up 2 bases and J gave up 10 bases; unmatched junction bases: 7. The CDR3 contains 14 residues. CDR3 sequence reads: CASSLPGGPWEQFF. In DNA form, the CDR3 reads TGTGCCAGCAGTTTACCGGGAGGGCCATGGGAGCAGTTCTTC.

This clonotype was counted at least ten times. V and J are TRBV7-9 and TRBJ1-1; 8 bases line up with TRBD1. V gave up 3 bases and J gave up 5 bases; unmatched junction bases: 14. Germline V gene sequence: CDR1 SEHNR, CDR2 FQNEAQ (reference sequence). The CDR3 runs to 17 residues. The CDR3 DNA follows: TGTGCCAGCAGCTTCCAAGTTGGACAGGGAGTAAGAACTGAAGCTTTCTTT. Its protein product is CASSFQVGQGVRTEAFF.

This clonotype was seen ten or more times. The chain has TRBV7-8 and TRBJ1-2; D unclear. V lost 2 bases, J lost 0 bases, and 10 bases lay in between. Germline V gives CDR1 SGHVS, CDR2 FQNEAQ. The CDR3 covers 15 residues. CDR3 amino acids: CASSLIMGANYGYTF. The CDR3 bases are TGTGCCAGCAGCTTAATCATGGGAGCTAACTATGGCTACACCTTC.

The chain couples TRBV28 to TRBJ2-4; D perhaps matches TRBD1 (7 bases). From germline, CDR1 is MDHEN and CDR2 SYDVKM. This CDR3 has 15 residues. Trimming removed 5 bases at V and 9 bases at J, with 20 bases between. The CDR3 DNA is TGTGCCAGCAGTCACCGGACAGGTCGGCGGGGCATTCAGTACTTC. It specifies CASSHRTGRRGIQYF.

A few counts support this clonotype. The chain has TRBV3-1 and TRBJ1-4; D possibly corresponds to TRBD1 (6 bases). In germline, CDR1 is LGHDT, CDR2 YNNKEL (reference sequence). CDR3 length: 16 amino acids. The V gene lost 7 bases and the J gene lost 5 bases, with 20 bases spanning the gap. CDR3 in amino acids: CASTIRKDSKNEKLFF. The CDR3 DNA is TGTGCCAGCACCATTAGAAAGGACAGCAAAAATGAAAAACTGTTTTTT.

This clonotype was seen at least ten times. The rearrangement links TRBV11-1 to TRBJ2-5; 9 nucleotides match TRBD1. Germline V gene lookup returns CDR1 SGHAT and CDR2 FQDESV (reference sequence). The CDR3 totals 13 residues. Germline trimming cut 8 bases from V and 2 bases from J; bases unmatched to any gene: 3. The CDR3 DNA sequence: TGTGCCAGCCTTGGGACAGGGCAAGAGACCCAGTACTTC. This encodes CASLGTGQETQYF.

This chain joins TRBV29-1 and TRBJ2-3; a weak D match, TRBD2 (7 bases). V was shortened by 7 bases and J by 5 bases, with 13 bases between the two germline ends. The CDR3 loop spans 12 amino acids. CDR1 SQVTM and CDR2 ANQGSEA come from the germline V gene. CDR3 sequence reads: CSAKGGLDTQYF. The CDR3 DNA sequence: TGCAGCGCCAAGGGGGGGTTAGATACGCAGTATTTT.

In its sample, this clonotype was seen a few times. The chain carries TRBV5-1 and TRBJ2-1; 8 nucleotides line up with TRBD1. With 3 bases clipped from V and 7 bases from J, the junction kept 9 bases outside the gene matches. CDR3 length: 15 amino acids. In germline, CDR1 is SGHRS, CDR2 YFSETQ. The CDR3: CASSSLGQERNEQFF. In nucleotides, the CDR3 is TGCGCCAGCAGCTCATTGGGACAGGAAAGAAATGAGCAGTTCTTC.

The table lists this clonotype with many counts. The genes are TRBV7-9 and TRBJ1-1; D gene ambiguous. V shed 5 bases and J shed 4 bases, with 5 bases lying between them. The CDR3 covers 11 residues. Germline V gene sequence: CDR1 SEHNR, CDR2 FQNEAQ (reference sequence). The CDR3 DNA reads TGTGCCAGCAGCGGCAGCACTGAAGCTTTCTTT. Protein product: CASSGSTEAFF.

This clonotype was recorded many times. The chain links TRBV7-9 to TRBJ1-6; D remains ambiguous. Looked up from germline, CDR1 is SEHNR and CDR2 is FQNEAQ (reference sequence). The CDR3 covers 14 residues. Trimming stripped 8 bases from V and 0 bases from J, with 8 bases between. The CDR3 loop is CASGYDSYNSPLHF. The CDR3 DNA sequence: TGTGCCAGCGGATATGACTCCTATAATTCACCCCTCCACTTT.

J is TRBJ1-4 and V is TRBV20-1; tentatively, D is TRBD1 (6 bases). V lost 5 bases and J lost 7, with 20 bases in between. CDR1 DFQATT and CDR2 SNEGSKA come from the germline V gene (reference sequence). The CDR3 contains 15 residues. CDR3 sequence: CSALVTRGRGEKLFF. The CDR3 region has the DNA TGCAGTGCTCTCGTAACCCGGGGGCGAGGTGAAAAACTGTTTTTT.

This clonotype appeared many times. CDR3 sequence: CASSAGQGVDSPLHF. The CDR3 DNA follows: TGTGCCAGCAGCGCGGGACAGGGGGTTGATTCACCCCTCCACTTT. V usage is TRBV7-6 and J usage is TRBJ1-6; 11 positions agree with TRBD1. Germline CDR1 is SGHVS and CDR2 is FNYEAQ. J was trimmed by 8 bases and V by 5 bases; bases with no gene match: 5. The CDR3 totals 15 residues.

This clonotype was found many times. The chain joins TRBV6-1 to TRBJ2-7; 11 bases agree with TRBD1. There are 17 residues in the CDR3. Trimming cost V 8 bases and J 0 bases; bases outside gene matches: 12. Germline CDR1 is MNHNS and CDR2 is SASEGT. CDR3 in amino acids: CASSPGQGEGLSYEQYF. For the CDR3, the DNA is TGTGCCAGCTCTCCGGGACAGGGGGAGGGCCTCTCCTACGAGCAGTACTTC.

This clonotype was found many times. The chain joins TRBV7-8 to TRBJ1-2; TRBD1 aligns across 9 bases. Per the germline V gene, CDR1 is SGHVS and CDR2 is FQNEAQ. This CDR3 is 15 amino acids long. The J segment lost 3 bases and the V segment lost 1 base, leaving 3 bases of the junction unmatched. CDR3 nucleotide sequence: TGTGCCAGCAGCTTAGATCGGACAGGGGACTATGGCTACACCTTC. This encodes CASSLDRTGDYGYTF. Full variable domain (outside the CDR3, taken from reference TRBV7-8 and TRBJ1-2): GAGVSQSPRYKVAKRGQDVALRCDPISGHVSLFWYQQALGQGPEFLTYFQNEAQLDKSGLPSDRFFAERPEGSVSTLKIQRTQQEDSAVYLCASSLDRTGDYGYTFGSGTRLTVV.

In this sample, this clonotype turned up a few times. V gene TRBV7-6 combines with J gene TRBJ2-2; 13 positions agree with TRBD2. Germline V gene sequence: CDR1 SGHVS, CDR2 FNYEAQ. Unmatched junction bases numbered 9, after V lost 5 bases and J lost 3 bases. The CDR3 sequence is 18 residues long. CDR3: CASSDGLAGEKDTGELFF. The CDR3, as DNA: TGTGCCAGCAGCGATGGACTAGCGGGGGAGAAAGACACCGGGGAGCTGTTTTTT.

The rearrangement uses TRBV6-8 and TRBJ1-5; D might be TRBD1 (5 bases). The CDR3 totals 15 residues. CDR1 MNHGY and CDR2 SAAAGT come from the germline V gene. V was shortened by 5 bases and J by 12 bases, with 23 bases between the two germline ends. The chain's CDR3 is CASSVGTFQNHLQHF. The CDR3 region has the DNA TGTGCCAGCAGTGTCGGGACTTTTCAAAATCACCTCCAGCATTTT.

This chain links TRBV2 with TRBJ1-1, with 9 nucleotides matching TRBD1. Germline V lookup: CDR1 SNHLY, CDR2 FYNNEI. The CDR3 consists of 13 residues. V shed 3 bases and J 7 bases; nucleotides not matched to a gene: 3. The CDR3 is CASSEDRGLEAFF. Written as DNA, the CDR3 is TGTGCCAGCAGTGAGGACAGGGGCCTTGAAGCTTTCTTT.

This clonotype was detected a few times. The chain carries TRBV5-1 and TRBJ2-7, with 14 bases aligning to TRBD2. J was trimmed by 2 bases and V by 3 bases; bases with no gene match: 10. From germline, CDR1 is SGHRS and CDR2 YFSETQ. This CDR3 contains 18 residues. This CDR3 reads CASSWTSGGLSDAYEQYF. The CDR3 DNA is TGCGCCAGCAGCTGGACTAGCGGGGGGCTTTCCGACGCCTACGAGCAGTACTTC.